This T cell receptor beta chain derives from a study of beta chain features in type 1 diabetes. General study results and limits: PCR might pick shorter templates more often, in the same way for patients and controls. Patients with type 1 diabetes carried fewer insertions and had more deletions at their VDJ junctions. The similarity of naive, central memory and Treg TCRB repertoires appeared greater among patients than among healthy donors. Significant though moderate, a shortening of TCRB CDR3s appeared in all four CD4+ subsets of Type 1 diabetes patients.

The V gene lost 3 bases and the J gene lost 0 bases, with 9 bases spanning the gap. This CDR3 is built from 15 residues. From germline, CDR1 is SGHRS and CDR2 YFSETQ. All of the isolated RNA was reverse transcribed, so expressed TCRB transcripts were sequenced. Profiled with immunoSEQ multiplex PCR; TCRdb holds only in-frame clones, not every one. The repertoire holds 500,000 to 700,000 clones, with 15% to 18% as singletons. This clone was seen a few times. Its antigen is unidentified. The sequence derives from a man aged 18 to 35 in good health. Sequences were obtained from naive CD4+ T cells from blood. This chain links TRBV5-1 with TRBJ1-4; D gene ambiguous. DNA of the CDR3: TGCGCCAGCAGCTCTTACAGAGCAACTAATGAAAAACTGTTTTTT. Amino acids: CASSSYRATNEKLFF.